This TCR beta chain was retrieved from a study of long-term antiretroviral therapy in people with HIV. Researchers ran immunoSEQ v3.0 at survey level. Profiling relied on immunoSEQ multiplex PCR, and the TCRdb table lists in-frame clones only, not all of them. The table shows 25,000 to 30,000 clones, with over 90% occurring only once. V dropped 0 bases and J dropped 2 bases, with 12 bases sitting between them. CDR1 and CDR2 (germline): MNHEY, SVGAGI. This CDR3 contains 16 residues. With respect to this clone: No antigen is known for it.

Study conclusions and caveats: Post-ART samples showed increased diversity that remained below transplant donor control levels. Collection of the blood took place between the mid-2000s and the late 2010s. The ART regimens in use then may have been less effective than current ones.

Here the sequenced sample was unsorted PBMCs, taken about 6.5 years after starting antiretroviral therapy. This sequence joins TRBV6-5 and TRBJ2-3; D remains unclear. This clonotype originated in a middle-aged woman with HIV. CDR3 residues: CASSYSGGRTTDTQYF. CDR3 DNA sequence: TGTGCCAGCAGTTACTCGGGCGGAAGGACCACAGATACGCAGTATTTT.